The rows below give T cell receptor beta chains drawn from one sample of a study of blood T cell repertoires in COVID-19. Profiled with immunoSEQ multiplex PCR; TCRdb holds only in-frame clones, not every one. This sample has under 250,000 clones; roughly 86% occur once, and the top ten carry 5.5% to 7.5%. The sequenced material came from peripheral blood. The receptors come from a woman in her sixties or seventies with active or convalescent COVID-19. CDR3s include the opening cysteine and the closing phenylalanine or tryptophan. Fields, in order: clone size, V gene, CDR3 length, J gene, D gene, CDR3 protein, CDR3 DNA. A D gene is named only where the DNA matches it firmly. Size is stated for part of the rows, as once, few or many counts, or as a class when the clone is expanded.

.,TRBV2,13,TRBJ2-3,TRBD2,CASSGGGSDTQYF,TGTGCCAGCAGTGGGGGGGGGTCGGATACGCAGTATTTT
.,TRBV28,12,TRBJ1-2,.,CASRGTFEGYTF,TGTGCCAGCCGCGGGACCTTTGAGGGCTACACCTTC
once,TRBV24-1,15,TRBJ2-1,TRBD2,CATSDFATGGNEQFF,TGTGCCACCAGTGATTTTGCCACGGGGGGCAATGAGCAGTTCTTC
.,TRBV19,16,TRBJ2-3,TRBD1,CASTAGDRTITDTQYF,TGTGCCAGTACCGCCGGGGACAGGACAATCACAGATACGCAGTATTTT
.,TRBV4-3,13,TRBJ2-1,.,CASSHDYAGTTFF,TGCGCCAGCAGCCATGACTACGCAGGTACGACGTTCTTC
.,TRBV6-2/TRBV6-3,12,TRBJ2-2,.,CASSTGSGELFF,TGTGCCAGCAGTACAGGGTCCGGGGAGCTGTTTTTT
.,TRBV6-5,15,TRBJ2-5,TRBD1,CASSGGTGAGETQYF,TGTGCCAGCAGCGGGGGGACAGGGGCAGGAGAGACCCAGTACTTC
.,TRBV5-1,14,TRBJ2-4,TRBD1,CASSPQTGGNIQYF,TGCGCCAGCTCCCCTCAGACAGGGGGAAACATTCAGTACTTC
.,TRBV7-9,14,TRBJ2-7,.,CASSLPGQPYEQYF,TGTGCCAGCAGCCTCCCCGGACAACCCTACGAGCAGTACTTC
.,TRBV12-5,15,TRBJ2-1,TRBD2,CASGPGLAGGNEQFF,TGTGCTAGTGGTCCCGGACTAGCGGGGGGCAATGAGCAGTTCTTC
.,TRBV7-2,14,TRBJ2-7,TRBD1,CASSRDRGNYEQYF,TGTGCCAGCAGCAGAGACAGGGGGAACTACGAGCAGTACTTC
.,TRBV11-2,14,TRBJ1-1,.,CASSLRGLGTEAFF,TGTGCCAGCAGCTTACGGGGACTGGGCACTGAAGCTTTCTTT
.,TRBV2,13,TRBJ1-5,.,CASSRELNQPQHF,TGTGCCAGCAGTAGGGAGTTAAATCAGCCCCAGCATTTT
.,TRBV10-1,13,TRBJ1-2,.,CASSEGLNYGYTF,TGCGCCAGCAGTGAGGGACTGAACTATGGCTACACCTTC